This T cell receptor (beta chain) emerged from a study of OX40 agonist ivuxolimab in advanced cancers. Sequencing was performed with immunoSEQ multiplex PCR; in TCRdb, only in-frame clones are kept and a portion is missing. The data contain 25,000 to 40,000 clones, 85% to 90% of them seen just once; the ten biggest clones take up roughly 30%. The sequences come from CD4+ or CD8+ T cells sorted from blood, collected in a trial of the OX40 agonist ivuxolimab. The sequence came from an adult with an advanced solid tumor such as melanoma, head and neck, liver or kidney cancer.

CDR3 nucleotide sequence: TGTGCCAGCAGTTACTCGAGTGGGACTAGCTGGGAGCAGTACTTC. Translated: CASSYSSGTSWEQYF. This rearrangement joins TRBV6-6 to TRBJ2-7; TRBD2 matches 9 bases. This CDR3 has 15 amino acids. Germline values: CDR1 MNHNY, CDR2 SVGAGI (reference sequence). V lost 0 bases to trimming and J lost 7 bases; unmatched junction nucleotides: 7.